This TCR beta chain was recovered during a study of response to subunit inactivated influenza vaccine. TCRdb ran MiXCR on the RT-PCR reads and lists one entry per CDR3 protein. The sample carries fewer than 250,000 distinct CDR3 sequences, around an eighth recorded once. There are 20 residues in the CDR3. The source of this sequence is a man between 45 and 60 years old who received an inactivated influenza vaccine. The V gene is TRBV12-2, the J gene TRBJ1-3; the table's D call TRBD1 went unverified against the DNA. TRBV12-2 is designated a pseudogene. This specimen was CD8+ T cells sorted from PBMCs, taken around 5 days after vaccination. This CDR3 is CASRSETPEGQGITGNTIYF. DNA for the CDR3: TGTGCAAGTCGCTCAGAGACACCTGAGGGACAGGGCATTACTGGAAACACCATATATTTT.